These 14 T cell receptor beta chains share one sample of origin, sequenced in a study of blood T cell repertoires in COVID-19. Here immunoSEQ multiplex PCR was the method, and the copy in TCRdb shows in-frame clones only, minus some. The profile covers about 110,000 clones, with more than 80% appearing a single time and 13% to 15% taken by the ten largest. Sequencing input: peripheral blood. These receptor sequences come from a woman aged 55 to 70 with acute or convalescent COVID-19.

The genes are TRBV6-6 and TRBJ1-2, with 7 bases that match TRBD1. Germline CDR1 is MNHNY and CDR2 is SVGAGI (reference sequence). Trimming at V came to 9 bases and at J to 4 bases, leaving 17 bases not matched to a gene. The CDR3 contains 16 residues. The CDR3 loop reads CASSLEGGDRVYGYTF. CDR3 DNA: TGTGCCAGTTCCCTAGAGGGCGGGGACAGAGTCTATGGCTACACCTTC.

This sequence joins TRBV5-6 and TRBJ2-7; perhaps TRBD2 as D (6 bases). Germline V gene data show CDR1 as SGHDT and CDR2 as YYEEEE. V was clipped by 4 bases and J by 3 bases, with 17 bases between them. CDR3 length: 15 residues. The chain's CDR3 is CASSLTRDFFYEQYF. The DNA of the CDR3 is TGTGCCAGCAGCCTAACCCGGGACTTTTTCTACGAGCAGTACTTC.

The V gene is TRBV15, the J gene TRBJ1-4, with D possibly being TRBD1 (6 bases). Germline V CDR1 and CDR2: LNHNV, YYDKDF (reference sequence). The CDR3 is 15 residues long. The V gene lost 0 bases and the J gene lost 8 bases, with 13 bases spanning the gap. The CDR3 DNA reads as TGTGCCACCAGCAGAGACGGGGGGCAAGAAGAAAAACTGTTTTTT. Translation gives CATSRDGGQEEKLFF.

The chain combines TRBV29-1 with TRBJ2-4, with TRBD2 matching over 9 bases. Germline values: CDR1 SQVTM, CDR2 ANQGSEA. Trimming removed 7 bases from V and 9 bases from J; junction bases left unmatched: 10. The CDR3 runs 13 residues. The CDR3: CSAQKAGGSIQYF. CDR3 in DNA: TGCAGCGCACAAAAAGCGGGAGGCTCCATTCAGTACTTC.

This chain links TRBV7-9 with TRBJ2-1; 8 nucleotides line up with TRBD2. Germline V lookup: CDR1 SEHNR, CDR2 FQNEAQ (reference sequence). The CDR3 consists of 15 residues. V was pared by 6 bases and J by 0 bases, with 4 bases of the junction left unmatched. CDR3 sequence (DNA): TGTGCCAGCAGTAACAGCGGGAGCTCCTACAATGAGCAGTTCTTC. Protein product: CASSNSGSSYNEQFF.

DNA of the CDR3: TGTGCCAGCAGCTCTGGACTAGCGGGAGGGCCGGGGGAGACCCAGTACTTC. Protein sequence: CASSSGLAGGPGETQYF. The gene calls are TRBV7-2 and TRBJ2-5, with 15 bases that match TRBD2. Germline-derived CDR1 and CDR2 are SGHTA and FQGNSA. The CDR3 totals 17 residues. V lost 4 bases, J lost 5 bases, and 8 bases stayed unmatched.

This clone has only one observation. The chain joins TRBV10-3 to TRBJ2-2; TRBD1 matches at 8 bases. Germline-derived CDR1 and CDR2 are ENHRY and SYGVKD. CDR3 length: 14 residues. V trimming: 10 bases; J trimming: 8 bases; junction bases outside the gene matches: 12. In DNA, the CDR3 is TGTGCCAACTCACCTCAGGGGGCGTTAGGGGAGCTGTTTTTT. Translation gives CANSPQGALGELFF.

This clone was counted only a few times. The chain carries TRBV6-4 and TRBJ1-4, with a tentative D call TRBD1 (6 bases). V lost 10 bases and J 2 bases, leaving 26 bases between the germline ends. This CDR3 contains 18 residues. The V gene's germline CDR1 is MRHNA and CDR2 SNTAGT. Written as DNA, the CDR3 is TGTGCCAACAGGCCCAGGGGCCTATTCTCCGTCACTAATGAAAAACTGTTTTTT. Protein sequence: CANRPRGLFSVTNEKLFF.

The chain is built from TRBV30 and TRBJ2-3; 13 bases fit TRBD2. CDR3 length equals 18 residues. Per the germline V gene, CDR1 is GTSNPN and CDR2 is SVGIG (reference sequence). The ends lost 3 bases at V and 1 base at J; junction bases unmatched: 10. The CDR3 coding sequence is TGTGCCTGGAGCCTCGGACTAGCGGGAGTTGCGGGCACAGATACGCAGTATTTT. It codes for CAWSLGLAGVAGTDTQYF.

This chain connects TRBV29-1 to TRBJ2-3; 9 positions agree with TRBD2. V trimming: 3 bases; J trimming: 4 bases; junction bases outside the gene matches: 5. The CDR3 contains 14 residues. Germline CDR1 reads SQVTM; CDR2 reads ANQGSEA. The CDR3, as DNA: TGCAGCGTTGAGAGTAGCGGGAGCGCAGATACGCAGTATTTT. Translation: CSVESSGSADTQYF.

This clone was recorded a few times. This chain links TRBV10-3 with TRBJ2-2, with D maybe TRBD1 (6 bases). The CDR3 spans 13 residues. V lost 10 bases to trimming and J lost 4 bases, with 13 bases between them. The germline CDR1 and CDR2 sequences are ENHRY and SYGVKD. The CDR3 nucleotides are TGTGCCACCCGGGACACCAGCACCGGGGAGCTGTTTTTT. This sequence encodes CATRDTSTGELFF.

This clone was observed once. This chain's CDR3 is CASVRGEMADTQYF. As DNA, the CDR3 is TGTGCCAGTGTACGGGGGGAGATGGCAGATACGCAGTATTTT. This sequence joins TRBV6-5 and TRBJ2-3; 7 nucleotides match TRBD2. The CDR3 is 14 amino acids. Trimming at V came to 9 bases and at J to 4 bases, leaving 10 bases not matched to a gene. Germline CDR1 reads MNHEY; CDR2 reads SVGAGI.

The rearrangement uses TRBV15 and TRBJ2-3; unclear D gene. CDR3 length equals 15 residues. Trimming removed 0 bases at V and 7 bases at J, with 14 bases between. The germline gives CDR1 LNHNV, CDR2 YYDKDF (reference sequence). CDR3: CATSRDGLGAYTQYF. The CDR3 coding sequence is TGTGCCACCAGCAGAGATGGCCTAGGAGCCTATACGCAGTATTTT.

This clone was seen just once. The CDR3 is CASSADRATEAFF. The CDR3 nucleotides read TGTGCCAGCTCAGCGGACAGGGCCACTGAAGCTTTCTTT. The rearrangement joins TRBV18 to TRBJ1-1, with 8 bases identical to TRBD1. This CDR3 comprises 13 residues. V shed 5 bases and J 4 bases; nucleotides not matched to a gene: 3. Germline assignment: CDR1 KGHSH and CDR2 LQKENI.